Below are 29 T cell receptor beta chains sequenced from a single sample in a study of blood T cell repertoires in COVID-19. The table came from immunoSEQ multiplex PCR; TCRdb's copy has only in-frame clones and leaves some out. The sample consists of 150,000 to 200,000 clones, roughly 89% of them appearing once. The sequencing input was peripheral blood. These receptors came from a man aged 45 to 65 with acute or convalescent COVID-19.

This clone was seen once. The chain employs TRBV11-2 and TRBJ1-1; 7 positions match TRBD1. Trimming took 6 bases from V and 5 from J; bases not matched to a gene: 6. Germline CDR1 and CDR2: SGHAT and FQNNGV. The CDR3 loop spans 13 amino acids. CDR3 coding DNA: TGTGCCAGCAGGGCAGGGGGGTGGACTGAAGCTTTCTTT. Its protein is CASRAGGWTEAFF.

The V and J genes are TRBV10-3 and TRBJ2-7, with a weak D call TRBD1 (7 bases). Trimming removed 3 bases from V and 3 bases from J, with 18 bases in between. CDR1 ENHRY and CDR2 SYGVKD come from the germline V gene. The CDR3 consists of 16 residues. For the CDR3, the DNA is TGTGCCATCAGTGACCCCCCTGGGCAGGGGGGCTACGAGCAGTACTTC. This encodes CAISDPPGQGGYEQYF.

The rearrangement links TRBV5-1 to TRBJ1-2; tentatively, D is TRBD1 (6 bases). Looked up from germline, CDR1 is SGHRS and CDR2 is YFSETQ. This CDR3 spans 16 amino acids. The V gene lost 4 bases and the J gene lost 5 bases, with 21 bases spanning the gap. CDR3 region: CASSPSFTGTQYGYTF. The CDR3 DNA sequence: TGCGCCAGCAGCCCATCCTTTACAGGGACCCAATATGGCTACACCTTC. Full variable domain (remainder filled in from reference TRBV5-1 and TRBJ1-2): KAGVTQTPRYLIKTRGQQVTLSCSPISGHRSVSWYQQTPGQGLQFLFEYFSETQRNKGNFPGRFSGRQFSNSRSEMNVSTLELGDSALYLCASSPSFTGTQYGYTFGSGTRLTVV.

The chain carries TRBV6-2 or TRBV6-3 and TRBJ1-5, with a weak D call TRBD1 (5 bases). V lost 2 bases, J lost 0 bases, and 17 bases lay in between. Looked up from germline, CDR1 is MNHEY and CDR2 is SVGEGT. The CDR3 is 18 amino acids. CDR3 loop: CASSYGLGQGYSNQPQHF. The DNA of the CDR3 is TGTGCCAGCAGTTACGGGCTCGGGCAGGGTTATAGCAATCAGCCCCAGCATTTT.

The genes are TRBV29-1 and TRBJ2-3; possible D gene TRBD1, 5 bases. Germline-derived CDR1 and CDR2 are SQVTM and ANQGSEA. The CDR3 covers 13 residues. V shed 5 bases and J shed 0 bases, with 9 bases lying between them. In DNA, the CDR3 is TGCAGCGTTCGAAACAGGAGCACAGATACGCAGTATTTT. The encoded protein is CSVRNRSTDTQYF.

The V gene is TRBV3-1 (or the pseudogene TRBV3-2), the J gene TRBJ1-4, with D possibly TRBD1 on 6 matching bases. CDR1 is LGHDT, CDR2 YNNKEL, per germline (reference sequence). The CDR3 totals 17 residues. The V end was cut by 4 bases, the J end by 8 bases, with 23 bases between. The CDR3 spells CASSPPLTGIGTEKLFF. Written as DNA, the CDR3 is TGTGCCAGCAGCCCACCCCTAACAGGGATAGGGACGGAAAAACTGTTTTTT.

The chain has TRBV5-5 and TRBJ1-5; 8 positions match TRBD1. The CDR3 extends over 17 amino acids. Trimming took 5 bases from V and 0 from J; bases not matched to a gene: 10. Germline assignment: CDR1 SGHKS and CDR2 YYEKEE (reference sequence). The CDR3 loop is CASSRGQGGGSNQPQHF. The DNA for the CDR3 is TGTGCCAGCAGTCGTGGACAGGGAGGGGGTAGCAATCAGCCCCAGCATTTT.

V gene TRBV29-1 combines with J gene TRBJ1-4; no clear D gene. The V end was cut by 1 base, the J end by 4 bases, with 7 bases between. Germline-derived CDR1 and CDR2 are SQVTM and ANQGSEA. The CDR3 contains 13 residues. Written as DNA, the CDR3 is TGCAGCGTTGAAGGGAGCAGTAATGAAAAACTGTTTTTT. It yields the protein CSVEGSSNEKLFF.

This chain joins TRBV27 and TRBJ2-3; D remains unclear. Germline V lookup: CDR1 MNHEY, CDR2 SMNVEV (reference sequence). There are 14 residues in the CDR3. V was cut by 0 bases and J by 3 bases, with 7 bases left in between. CDR3 DNA: TGTGCCAGCAGTTTATCCGCAGGTACAGATACGCAGTATTTT. Protein: CASSLSAGTDTQYF.

In its sample, this clone was seen once. The V and J genes are TRBV11-2 and TRBJ2-3, with 15 positions matching TRBD2. V shed 1 base and J 7 bases; nucleotides not matched to a gene: 9. Germline-derived CDR1 and CDR2 are SGHAT and FQNNGV. The CDR3 extends over 18 amino acids. In nucleotides, the CDR3 is TGTGCCAGCAGCTTAGCCGGACTAGCGGGGGGGCCGTCGAATACGCAGTATTTT. As protein: CASSLAGLAGGPSNTQYF.

The rearrangement uses TRBV1 and TRBJ2-5; the D call TRBD2 from the table was never checked on the DNA. TRBV1 is listed as a pseudogene. The length of the CDR3 is 17 residues. The CDR3 reads CTSSQGRLAGAGKTQYF. CDR3 DNA: TGCACCAGCAGCCAAGGCCGACTAGCGGGAGCCGGGAAGACCCAGTACTTC.

The chain links TRBV6-4 to TRBJ2-3, with D tentatively TRBD1 (5 bases). Trimming took 1 base from V and 1 from J, leaving 9 bases between them. The CDR3 extends over 15 amino acids. Germline CDR1 and CDR2: MRHNA and SNTAGT. This CDR3 is CASSDFRQRTDTQYF. CDR3 DNA sequence: TGTGCCAGCAGTGACTTTAGACAGCGCACAGATACGCAGTATTTT.

The chain is built from TRBV2 and TRBJ1-2, with D hard to call. The CDR3 has 14 amino acids. CDR1 is SNHLY, CDR2 FYNNEI, per germline. V dropped 1 base and J dropped 4 bases, with 10 bases sitting between them. The CDR3 sequence is CASSEVVRSYGYTF. As DNA, the CDR3 is TGTGCCAGCAGTGAAGTGGTCAGGTCCTATGGCTACACCTTC.

This clone was recorded a few times. This chain connects TRBV4-1 to TRBJ1-6; D is uncertain. Trimming cost V 4 bases and J 15 bases, with 28 bases left between them. Germline loops: CDR1 MGHRA, CDR2 YSYEKL. The CDR3 sequence is 17 residues long. DNA for the CDR3: TGCGCCAGCAGCCGAAAGACCGGGGTGGGAGAAGCGATGGTCCTCCACTTT. It specifies CASSRKTGVGEAMVLHF.

The chain employs TRBV7-2 and TRBJ2-1; D perhaps matches TRBD1 (5 bases). Trimming stripped 5 bases from V and 2 bases from J, with 13 bases between. The CDR3 length is 15 residues. Germline V gives CDR1 SGHTA, CDR2 FQGNSA. The CDR3 sequence: CASSPQGTTYNEQFF. The CDR3 DNA is TGTGCCAGCAGCCCCCAGGGAACAACCTACAATGAGCAGTTCTTC.

On this clone itself: One end of the junction fails to match germline, which may point to a read error. The rearrangement uses TRBV19 and TRBJ2-5; TRBD2 is a possible D gene (6 bases). Germline CDR1 is LNHDA and CDR2 is SQIVND (reference sequence). This CDR3 comprises 14 residues. The CDR3 protein is CASSNGGSQATQYF. Here the CDR3 DNA reads TGTGCCAGTAGTAACGGGGGTAGTCAAGCGACCCAGTACTTC.

The genes are TRBV27 and TRBJ1-3; D perhaps matches TRBD1 (5 bases). This CDR3 comprises 14 residues. The ends were cut back, 8 bases at V and 1 base at J, with 12 bases in the middle. Germline CDR1 MNHEY, CDR2 SMNVEV (reference sequence). CDR3 DNA sequence: TGTGCCAGCGGTCCGCGGGGGTCTGGAAACACCATATATTTT. Translating it yields CASGPRGSGNTIYF.

Here the CDR3 reads CASSEQPTKGINEKLFF. The CDR3 DNA follows: TGTGCCAGCAGTGAACAACCCACGAAGGGGATAAATGAAAAACTGTTTTTT. V gene TRBV2 combines with J gene TRBJ1-4; TRBD1 is a possible D gene (5 bases). The germline V gene has CDR1 SNHLY and CDR2 FYNNEI. CDR3 length: 17 amino acids. V was clipped by 2 bases and J by 5 bases, with 18 bases between them.

This clone was seen only once. The V call is TRBV7-8, the J call TRBJ1-2, with 7 positions matching TRBD1. J was trimmed by 2 bases and V by 5 bases; bases with no gene match: 5. Germline CDR1 reads SGHVS; CDR2 reads FQNEAQ. CDR3 length: 14 amino acids. For the CDR3, the DNA is TGTGCCAGCAGCGTGACAGGGAAGAACTATGGCTACACCTTC. It yields the protein CASSVTGKNYGYTF.

V is TRBV18 and J is TRBJ1-2; no clear D gene. The CDR3 consists of 14 residues. V was pared by 3 bases and J by 8 bases, with 16 bases between. The V gene's germline CDR1 is KGHSH and CDR2 LQKENI. In DNA, the CDR3 is TGTGCCAGCTCACCTCCCCGACCGGAGAGCGGCTACACCTTC. Translating gives CASSPPRPESGYTF.

CDR3 nucleotide sequence: TGTGCCAGCAGTCCATACTTAACAGGGGCGCGGGCCAAAAACATTCAGTACTTC. Amino acids: CASSPYLTGARAKNIQYF. The chain has TRBV27 and TRBJ2-4; TRBD1 aligns across 7 bases. The CDR3 contains 18 residues. Germline values: CDR1 MNHEY, CDR2 SMNVEV (reference sequence). J was trimmed by 1 base and V by 5 bases; bases with no gene match: 14.

This clone was observed a single time. The chain combines TRBV7-3 with TRBJ1-6; TRBD1 matches at 8 bases. CDR1 and CDR2 from the germline V gene are SGHTA and FQGTGA. The CDR3 extends over 15 amino acids. The V gene end was trimmed by 1 base and the J gene end by 7 bases; junction bases not matched to a gene: 3. CDR3 sequence (DNA): TGTGCCAGCAGCTTAAGTGGGACAGGAAATTCACCCCTCCACTTT. This encodes CASSLSGTGNSPLHF.

The V gene is TRBV6-6, the J gene TRBJ2-7, with 7 bases identical to TRBD2. Trimming took 4 bases from V and 1 from J; bases not matched to a gene: 7. The CDR3 is 15 amino acids. Germline V gene lookup returns CDR1 MNHNY and CDR2 SVGAGI (reference sequence). The CDR3 region has the DNA TGTGCCAGCAGTTCCACTAGCGTAGGATCCTACGAGCAGTACTTC. This translates into CASSSTSVGSYEQYF.

The chain is built from TRBV3-1 (or the pseudogene TRBV3-2) and TRBJ1-6; unclear D gene. The CDR3 spans 15 residues. V was clipped by 2 bases and J by 8 bases, with 13 bases between them. Germline CDR1 reads LGHDT; CDR2 reads YNNKEL (reference sequence). The DNA for the CDR3 is TGTGCCAGCAGCCAAAGCGGTGGGCGGGATTCACCCCTCCACTTT. Protein: CASSQSGGRDSPLHF.

The CDR3 protein is CASSRARDRNEKLFF. The CDR3 DNA sequence: TGTGCCAGCAGTAGGGCCCGGGACAGGAATGAAAAACTGTTTTTT. V and J are TRBV6-4 and TRBJ1-4; TRBD1 aligns across 8 bases. Germline CDR1 reads MRHNA; CDR2 reads SNTAGT. The CDR3 has 15 amino acids. V lost 5 bases, J lost 5 bases, and 7 bases stayed unmatched.

This clone appeared once. The chain couples TRBV10-3 to TRBJ2-3; D not resolved. The germline CDR1 and CDR2 sequences are ENHRY and SYGVKD. V shed 2 bases and J shed 1 base, with 4 bases lying between them. The CDR3 length is 13 residues. CDR3 bases: TGTGCCATCAGTGAGGCGGGCACAGATACGCAGTATTTT. Translation gives CAISEAGTDTQYF.

V is TRBV19 and J is TRBJ2-7, with 9 bases that match TRBD1. The germline V gene has CDR1 LNHDA and CDR2 SQIVND (reference sequence). J lost 1 base, V lost 6 bases, and 7 bases had no gene match. The CDR3 totals 15 residues. The CDR3 sequence: CASRDRDRASYEQYF. Written as DNA, the CDR3 is TGTGCCAGTAGGGACCGGGACAGGGCTTCCTACGAGCAGTACTTC.

The CDR3 is CAISEPGTSSYNEQFF. Here the CDR3 DNA reads TGTGCCATCAGTGAGCCCGGGACTAGCTCCTACAATGAGCAGTTCTTC. The rearrangement joins TRBV10-3 to TRBJ2-1, with 8 positions matching TRBD2. The V and J ends lost 2 bases and 0 bases, in that order; junction bases with no gene match: 3. The length of the CDR3 is 16 residues. Per the germline V gene, CDR1 is ENHRY and CDR2 is SYGVKD.

CDR3 bases: TGTGCCAGCAGGGGGACTAGGGGGGTTAGTGAGCAGTTCTTC. Residues: CASRGTRGVSEQFF. The chain carries TRBV27 and TRBJ2-1, with 8 bases aligning to TRBD2. The CDR3 is 14 amino acids. Germline CDR1 and CDR2: MNHEY and SMNVEV (reference sequence). With V trimmed by 6 bases and J by 9 bases, 10 bases remained unmatched.